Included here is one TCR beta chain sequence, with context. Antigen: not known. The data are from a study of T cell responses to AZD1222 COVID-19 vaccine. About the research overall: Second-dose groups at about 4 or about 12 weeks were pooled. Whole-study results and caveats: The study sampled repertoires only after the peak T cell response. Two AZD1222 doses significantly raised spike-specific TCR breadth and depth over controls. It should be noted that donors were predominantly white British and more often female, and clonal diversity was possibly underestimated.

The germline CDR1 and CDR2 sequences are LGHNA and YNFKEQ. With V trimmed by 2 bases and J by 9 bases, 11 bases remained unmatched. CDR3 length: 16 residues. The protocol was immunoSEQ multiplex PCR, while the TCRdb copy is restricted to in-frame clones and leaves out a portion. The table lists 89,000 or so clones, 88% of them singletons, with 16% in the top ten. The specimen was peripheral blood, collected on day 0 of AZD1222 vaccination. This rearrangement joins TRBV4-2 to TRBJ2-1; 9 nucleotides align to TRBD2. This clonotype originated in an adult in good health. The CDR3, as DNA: TGTGCCAGCAGCCAAATTTTGGCGGGAGGGCCCACTGAGCAGTTCTTC. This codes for CASSQILAGGPTEQFF.